The entry that follows covers one TCR beta chain sequence. Its target antigen remains unknown. The sample holds no much larger clone one base away, and base qualities are not on file. The sample belongs to a study of blood T cells in healthy people across ages (dated by TCRdb to the mid-2010s). With regard to the full study: Template switching captured roughly one uniquely barcoded TCR beta cDNA molecule per two T cells in model experiments. Age-related changes in TCR beta repertoire diversity were measured in the study by deep sequencing normalized with unique cDNA molecular identifiers. The donors were divided into four age groups: young (average around 16 years), middle-aged (about 39), aged (about 60) and long-lived (82). To avoid experimental bias, donors of different ages were distributed randomly across sequencing lanes. Using the same blood draw, the study looked at two additional independent replicas of 1 million unique cDNA reads for two donors, one aged 18 to 30 and the other aged 80 or older.

Systemically healthy Caucasian individuals from Russia, 35 to 50 in total and aged about 6 to 90 years, were included as donors. Approximately 10 milliliters of peripheral blood were collected from each donor into EDTA-treated Vacutainer tubes. Ficoll-Paque density-gradient centrifugation was used to isolate PBMCs, with at least 6 million per sample. Trizol reagent was used to extract total RNA from PBMCs, with at least 6 micrograms per sample. For every donor, an aliquot of PBMCs went through flow cytometry to measure the percentages of naive CD45RAhigh/CD27high T cells. General findings and caveats noted by the study authors: Because donor CMV infection status was unknown, age-related changes in expanded clonotypes were potentially confounded. Compared with the aged group, more naive CD4+ T cells, fewer expanded clones and increased TCR diversity were shown by the long-lived group, suggesting age selection. Because profiling used bulk unsorted PBMCs, naive and antigen-experienced compartments could not be compared conclusively. Total diversity estimates from one million sequenced T cells were considered lower bounds and underestimates. As age increased, observed TCR beta diversity per million T cells dropped in a roughly linear way, and a significant reduction was already evident by age 40. There was a strong correlation between observed TCR beta diversity and the percentage of naive T cells measured by flow cytometry.

Library method: 5' RACE. Sequencing instrument: Illumina HiSeq 2500. A second PCR of about 6 to 12 cycles was performed with a sample-barcoded 5' primer and a J-beta primer mix. A template-switch 5' adaptor carrying 12 random nucleotides introduced a unique molecular identifier onto each TCR beta cDNA molecule. Each sample yielded at least 2.5 million CDR3-containing paired-end reads. First-strand cDNA synthesis was performed from all RNA using the Mint cDNA synthesis kit, with priming by a TRBC-specific oligonucleotide. All cDNA was treated with uracil-DNA glycosylase and then went through a first 18-cycle PCR with the universal primers M1SS and BC2_uni_R. The paper's data handling went like this. For normalization, 1 million high-quality reads were randomly selected from each sample, with every read carrying a distinct molecular identifier. Reads with shared molecular identifiers were discarded instead of being binned into consensus sequences. MiTCR, set to a Q25 quality threshold and the strictest error-elimination algorithm, was used for CDR3 identification, clonotype clustering and error correction. A nonparametric unseen species model using Euler transformation provided a lower-bound estimate of total TCR beta diversity. The raw public reads went through TCRdb reprocessing: fastp at Q25, MiXCR clone calling, in-frame beta chains kept. All rows with the same CDR3 protein become a single entry with the most common DNA and genes. TCRdb's processing, not the authors' own work, is the source of the V and J calls. Present in this sample are approximately 1,000,000 distinct CDR3 sequences, around two fifths of which were seen just once. Of the sample, about 12% is held by the ten largest clones.

Sequencing was performed on blood. This TCR was recovered from a man between 18 and 35 years old in good health.

The CDR3 has the sequence CASSYLSGAGRFADTQYF. The nucleotide sequence reads TGTGCCAGCAGTTACTTGTCCGGGGCAGGGAGGTTTGCAGATACGCAGTATTTT. This sequence uses TRBV6-5 and TRBJ2-3; tentative D gene TRBD2, with 6 bases matching. The CDR3 covers 18 residues, taking in both the cysteine and the phenylalanine. Of all the DNA, just the CDR3 is kept, 54 bases in frame from base 1. V was cut back by 1 base and J by 4 bases, leaving a gap of 21 bases between them. Reading the germline V gene gives CDR1 MNHEY and CDR2 SVGAGI.